What follows are 30 T cell receptor beta chains derived from one specimen sequenced in a study of cytomegalovirus exposure and HLA in healthy donors. It was with 60 Vbeta and 13 Jbeta primers that the PCR ran. TCRdb's table, derived via immunoSEQ multiplex PCR, lists solely in-frame clones and lacks some. The data hold some 160,000 clones, with about two thirds observed a single time. Sequencing was done on a sample of PBMCs. Source of these receptors: a man aged 60 to 69 in good health and CMV-seronegative.

As to this clone: One end of the junction fails to match germline, which may point to a read error. The rearrangement uses TRBV28 and TRBJ2-7; 9 nucleotides line up with TRBD2. Germline-derived CDR1 and CDR2 are MDHEN and SYDVKM. This CDR3 has 13 residues. This CDR3 reads CASSPPGLAHNWF. In DNA, the CDR3 is TGTGCCAGCAGTCCCCCGGGACTAGCCCACAATTGGTTC.

V and J are TRBV7-9 and TRBJ1-2, with D unclear. CDR3 length equals 14 residues. Germline V lookup: CDR1 SEHNR, CDR2 FQNEAQ (reference sequence). V lost 5 bases and J lost 1, with 11 bases in between. CDR3 sequence (DNA): TGTGCCAGCAGCCAGGAAGCTATTAACTATGGCTACACCTTC. Protein product: CASSQEAINYGYTF. The full variable domain, rest sourced from reference TRBV7-9 and TRBJ1-2, is DTGVSQNPRHKITKRGQNVTFRCDPISEHNRLYWYRQTLGQGPEFLTYFQNEAQLEKSRLLSDRFSAERPKGSFSTLEIQRTEQGDSAMYLCASSQEAINYGYTFGSGTRLTVV.

This clone was counted between two and nine times. The chain is built from TRBV28 and TRBJ2-1; weak D call: TRBD2 (6 bases). Trimming took 2 bases from V and 0 from J, leaving 11 bases between them. Germline values: CDR1 MDHEN, CDR2 SYDVKM. This CDR3 is built from 16 residues. CDR3 DNA sequence: TGTGCCAGCAGTTTAATTGCCGGGAGCTCCTACAATGAGCAGTTCTTC. This translates into CASSLIAGSSYNEQFF. The whole variable domain, filled in from reference TRBV28 and TRBJ2-1, reads DVKVTQSSRYLVKRTGEKVFLECVQDMDHENMFWYRQDPGLGLRLIYFSYDVKMKEKGDIPEGYSVSREKKERFSLILESASTNQTSMYLCASSLIAGSSYNEQFFGPGTRLTVL.

V is TRBV27 and J is TRBJ2-2; 8 positions agree with TRBD1. The CDR3 extends over 18 amino acids. J lost 1 base, V lost 3 bases, and 10 bases had no gene match. Germline assignment: CDR1 MNHEY and CDR2 SMNVEV (reference sequence). This CDR3 reads CASSFLSGGQGNTGELFF. The DNA of the CDR3 is TGTGCCAGCAGTTTTCTATCAGGCGGACAGGGGAACACCGGGGAGCTGTTTTTT.

The table lists this clone with a count of one. This chain links TRBV29-1 with TRBJ1-6; 7 nucleotides match TRBD1. Germline V gives CDR1 SQVTM, CDR2 ANQGSEA. This CDR3 is 13 amino acids long. V shed 4 bases, J shed 8 bases, and the junction held 5 bases outside the gene matches. The CDR3 DNA reads TGCAGCGTTGGGGACAGACTGGATTCACCCCTCCACTTT. Protein: CSVGDRLDSPLHF.

This clone was detected only a few times. The J gene is TRBJ2-7, the V gene TRBV7-9; D is uncertain. The ends were cut back, 1 base at V and 4 bases at J, with 8 bases in the middle. Germline-derived CDR1 and CDR2 are SEHNR and FQNEAQ (reference sequence). The CDR3 runs 13 residues. The DNA for the CDR3 is TGTGCCAGCAGCTTAGTGACAAATTACGAGCAGTACTTC. Its translation: CASSLVTNYEQYF.

This clone was recorded a few times. The chain uses TRBV11-2 and TRBJ1-2; the D gene is possibly TRBD1 (5 bases). Looked up from germline, CDR1 is SGHAT and CDR2 is FQNNGV. This CDR3 is built from 14 residues. Trimming stripped 3 bases from V and 3 bases from J, with 11 bases between. CDR3 nucleotide sequence: TGTGCCAGCAGCTTGACTGACAGCGACTATGGCTACACCTTC. Amino acids: CASSLTDSDYGYTF.

The CDR3 region is CASSSHGGEPLHF. In DNA form, the CDR3 reads TGTGCCAGCAGCTCTCATGGAGGGGAGCCCCTCCACTTT. The chain joins TRBV11-3 to TRBJ1-6; D might be TRBD1 (5 bases). Trimming shortened V by 4 bases and J by 13 bases, and 14 bases separated the two germline ends. The CDR3 is 13 residues long. The germline V gene encodes CDR1 SGHNT and CDR2 YENEEA.

The V call is TRBV5-1, the J call TRBJ2-4; 8 bases map to TRBD1. CDR1 is SGHRS and CDR2 is YFSETQ in the germline V gene. This CDR3 is built from 16 residues. With V trimmed by 3 bases and J by 6 bases, 11 bases remained unmatched. CDR3 sequence: CASSYGPETGVNIQYF. CDR3 nucleotides: TGCGCCAGCAGCTATGGACCCGAGACAGGGGTAAACATTCAGTACTTC.

This clone was detected a few times. V is TRBV2 and J is TRBJ1-2, with 10 bases matching TRBD1. This CDR3 spans 15 amino acids. V was clipped by 0 bases and J by 4 bases; unmatched bases: 2. Germline CDR1 is SNHLY and CDR2 is FYNNEI. In DNA form, the CDR3 reads TGTGCCAGCAGTGAAGCGGACAGGGGGTCCTATGGCTACACCTTC. The encoded protein is CASSEADRGSYGYTF.

The V and J genes are TRBV18 and TRBJ2-2, with TRBD2 as a possible D gene (5 bases). The CDR3 has 13 amino acids. Deletions cut 8 bases from V and 5 bases from J, with 12 bases between. The germline gives CDR1 KGHSH, CDR2 LQKENI. This CDR3 is CASLRTGTGELFF. CDR3 in DNA: TGTGCCAGCCTTCGGACTGGTACCGGGGAGCTGTTTTTT.

V is TRBV5-4 and J is TRBJ2-5; a possible D gene is TRBD2 (5 bases). The V end was cut by 1 base, the J end by 4 bases, with 8 bases between. The CDR3 extends over 13 amino acids. CDR1 SGHNT and CDR2 YYREEE come from the germline V gene (reference sequence). DNA for the CDR3: TGTGCCAGCAGCTTGTGGAGCGGAGAGACCCAGTACTTC. The encoded protein is CASSLWSGETQYF.

This rearrangement joins TRBV7-8 to TRBJ2-7; TRBD1 aligns across 7 bases. This CDR3 comprises 17 residues. Germline CDR1 and CDR2: SGHVS and FQNEAQ. Trimming at V came to 2 bases and at J to 1 base, leaving 11 bases not matched to a gene. CDR3: CASSLTDGTALSYEQYF. The DNA for the CDR3 is TGTGCCAGCAGCTTAACCGACGGGACAGCCCTTTCCTACGAGCAGTACTTC.

This chain uses TRBV4-2 with TRBJ2-1; D not certain. CDR1 and CDR2 from the germline V gene are LGHNA and YNFKEQ. V shed 0 bases and J shed 5 bases, with 17 bases lying between them. The CDR3 extends over 17 amino acids. The CDR3 sequence is CASSQDSPLDSNNEQFF. As DNA, the CDR3 is TGTGCCAGCAGCCAAGATTCCCCCTTAGACTCGAACAATGAGCAGTTCTTC.

This clone was seen a few times. The chain links TRBV19 to TRBJ1-1; 7 positions agree with TRBD1. CDR3 length equals 13 residues. Germline assignment: CDR1 LNHDA and CDR2 SQIVND (reference sequence). The trim removed 9 bases at V and 4 bases at J, leaving 8 bases unmatched. CDR3 DNA: TGTGCCAGCGGGAATGCAGGGGGCACTGAAGCTTTCTTT. Its protein is CASGNAGGTEAFF.

This clone was detected only a few times. The J gene is TRBJ1-1, the V gene TRBV19; 8 nucleotides match TRBD1. The V and J ends lost 6 bases and 1 base, in that order; junction bases with no gene match: 10. CDR3 size: 16 residues. Germline CDR1 LNHDA, CDR2 SQIVND (reference sequence). CDR3 loop: CASSPTGGRPNTEAFF. The CDR3 bases are TGTGCCAGTAGCCCAACAGGGGGGAGGCCGAACACTGAAGCTTTCTTT.

The chain carries TRBV7-9 and TRBJ2-7; tentatively, D is TRBD1 (6 bases). Germline-derived CDR1 and CDR2 are SEHNR and FQNEAQ (reference sequence). Trimming shortened V by 6 bases and J by 3 bases, and 18 bases separated the two germline ends. The CDR3 extends over 15 amino acids. The CDR3 sequence is CASSSRQANNYEQYF. The DNA of the CDR3 is TGTGCCAGCAGTTCCCGACAGGCCAATAACTACGAGCAGTACTTC.

The rearrangement links TRBV30 to TRBJ2-6, with 7 bases matching TRBD1. Trimming at V came to 3 bases and at J to 8 bases, leaving 10 bases not matched to a gene. CDR3 size: 15 residues. Looked up from germline, CDR1 is GTSNPN and CDR2 is SVGIG (reference sequence). The CDR3 loop is CAWSPGQAGPNVLTF. The CDR3 nucleotides read TGTGCCTGGAGCCCTGGACAGGCCGGGCCCAACGTCCTGACTTTC.

The chain couples TRBV28 to TRBJ1-2; 9 bases are shared with TRBD1. CDR3 length: 17 amino acids. After removal of 3 bases from V and 5 bases from J, the junction contained 13 bases not matched to a gene. The germline V gene has CDR1 MDHEN and CDR2 SYDVKM. The CDR3 DNA reads TGTGCCAGCAGTTTCCCACGGACAGGGGAGTTAACATATGGCTACACCTTC. Amino acids: CASSFPRTGELTYGYTF.

The chain recombines TRBV11-2 with TRBJ1-3, with D tentatively TRBD1 (5 bases). The CDR3 is made up of 15 amino acids. The V gene's germline CDR1 is SGHAT and CDR2 FQNNGV. The V end was cut by 1 base, the J end by 3 bases, with 10 bases between. Written as DNA, the CDR3 is TGTGCCAGCAGCTTAGCCGGGGGAGGTGGAAACACCATATATTTT. It translates to CASSLAGGGGNTIYF.

The rearrangement links TRBV5-1 to TRBJ2-7; D is perhaps TRBD2 (5 bases). The V end was cut by 0 bases, the J end by 2 bases, with 12 bases between. The CDR3 is 15 amino acids. Germline CDR1 SGHRS, CDR2 YFSETQ. CDR3 DNA sequence: TGCGCCAGCAGCTTGGCCGTCTCTAGCCCCTACGAGCAGTACTTC. Translation gives CASSLAVSSPYEQYF.

This sequence joins TRBV29-1 and TRBJ1-2, with 8 nucleotides matching TRBD1. This CDR3 is built from 13 residues. Germline CDR1 and CDR2: SQVTM and ANQGSEA. Trimming cost V 5 bases and J 4 bases; bases outside gene matches: 6. CDR3 sequence: CSVQSGGGYGYTF. CDR3 sequence (DNA): TGCAGCGTTCAGTCAGGGGGCGGCTATGGCTACACCTTC.

This clone was seen more than once but under ten times. CDR3 sequence reads: CASSQAPGDFPYF. CDR3 nucleotides: TGTGCCAGCAGCCAAGCCCCGGGAGACTTTCCATATTTT. The gene calls are TRBV4-2 and TRBJ1-3; D ambiguous. Trimming removed 1 base at V and 15 bases at J, with 16 bases between. CDR3 length equals 13 residues. Germline CDR1 reads LGHNA; CDR2 reads YNFKEQ.

Only a few counts were recorded for this clone. This chain uses TRBV11-2 with TRBJ2-1; 10 bases are shared with TRBD2. The ends lost 4 bases at V and 3 bases at J; junction bases unmatched: 3. The germline gives CDR1 SGHAT, CDR2 FQNNGV. The CDR3 runs to 15 residues. This chain's CDR3 is CASSSGLADYNEQFF. The CDR3 nucleotides read TGTGCCAGCAGCTCCGGACTAGCGGACTACAATGAGCAGTTCTTC.

This clone was recorded only once. The V and J genes are TRBV5-1 and TRBJ1-1; 7 bases map to TRBD1. The trim removed 2 bases at V and 0 bases at J, leaving 4 bases unmatched. CDR1 and CDR2 from the germline V gene are SGHRS and YFSETQ. The CDR3 runs 15 residues. The CDR3 protein is CASSLGGRVNTEAFF. CDR3 nucleotides: TGCGCCAGCAGCTTAGGGGGCAGGGTGAACACTGAAGCTTTCTTT.

This clone was seen a few times. The rearrangement joins TRBV11-2 to TRBJ2-7; 7 nucleotides align to TRBD2. The CDR3 runs to 15 residues. Germline CDR1 SGHAT, CDR2 FQNNGV. Trimming at V came to 5 bases and at J to 1 base, leaving 8 bases not matched to a gene. CDR3 residues: CASSPGLVLSYEQYF. In DNA form, the CDR3 reads TGTGCCAGCAGCCCCGGACTAGTACTTTCCTACGAGCAGTACTTC.

This chain links TRBV18 with TRBJ2-2; the D gene is possibly TRBD1 (5 bases). CDR1 is KGHSH, CDR2 LQKENI, per germline. V lost 3 bases and J lost 5, with 7 bases in between. The CDR3 runs 13 residues. The CDR3 coding sequence is TGTGCCAGCTCACCTAGACAGACCGGGGAGCTGTTTTTT. Translating it yields CASSPRQTGELFF.

This chain connects TRBV15 to TRBJ1-1, with TRBD1 matching 7 bases. V lost 0 bases and J lost 5; bases outside the gene matches: 6. Germline V gene lookup returns CDR1 LNHNV and CDR2 YYDKDF (reference sequence). The CDR3 consists of 15 residues. The CDR3 spells CATSRDGGRGTEAFF. In nucleotides, the CDR3 is TGTGCCACCAGCAGAGATGGAGGCAGGGGGACTGAAGCTTTCTTT.

The rearrangement uses TRBV30 and TRBJ2-1, with D maybe TRBD2 (7 bases). CDR1 GTSNPN and CDR2 SVGIG come from the germline V gene (reference sequence). CDR3 size: 14 residues. The ends were cut back, 5 bases at V and 8 bases at J, with 19 bases in the middle. The CDR3 bases are TGTGCCTGGGCCAGTGAGGGGGGGGCGGATGAGCAGTTCTTC. This sequence encodes CAWASEGGADEQFF.

The chain combines TRBV7-8 with TRBJ1-1; possibly TRBD1 for D (6 bases). The CDR3 has 16 residues. The V end lost 5 bases, the J end lost 1 base, and 17 bases lay between the germline ends. CDR1 is SGHVS and CDR2 is FQNEAQ in the germline V gene. The CDR3 bases are TGTGCCAGCAGCCGAAGATTTGGACAGCCGAACACTGAAGCTTTCTTT. Its protein product is CASSRRFGQPNTEAFF.